Sequencing of this T cell receptor beta chain was carried out in a study of OX40 agonist ivuxolimab in advanced cancers. In the study overall: The study gave patients intravenous ivuxolimab at 0.01 to 10 mg/kg every 2 weeks. Whole-study results and caveats: Expanded clones were, on average, more numerous in CD8+ T cells than in CD4+.

On this clone itself: What it binds is not known.

The CDR3 extends over 13 amino acids. Looked up from germline, CDR1 is SGHRS and CDR2 is YFSETQ. The V and J ends lost 4 bases and 8 bases respectively, with 15 bases between them. Only in-frame clones appear in the TCRdb table, and some are missing; sequencing was by immunoSEQ multiplex PCR. Of over 25,000 clones listed, around 85% were seen once; the top ten hold roughly 21%. The chain is built from TRBV5-1 and TRBJ1-1; unclear D gene. The sample here was CD4+ or CD8+ T cells sorted from blood, taken in a trial of the OX40 agonist ivuxolimab. The TCR was taken from an adult with an advanced solid tumor such as melanoma, head and neck, liver or kidney cancer. CDR3 in amino acids: CASSPWQAMEAFF. Here the CDR3 DNA reads TGCGCCAGCAGCCCGTGGCAGGCAATGGAAGCTTTCTTT.